This T cell receptor beta chain was profiled in a study of circulating and synovial CD4+ cells in juvenile arthritis. Study findings and constraints: Compared with bulk blood, circulating pathogenic-like lymphocytes shared substantially more CDR3 sequences with synovial T cells. Bulk blood CD4 repertoires were more diverse than these. Vbeta family usage analysis did not detect the pathogenic-like versus bulk difference.

The germline V gene has CDR1 SEHNR and CDR2 FQNEAQ (reference sequence). Trimming took 4 bases from V and 5 from J; bases not matched to a gene: 4. This CDR3 comprises 14 residues. A remark on this clone: Antigen: not known. Other DNA sequences in the sample encode the same CDR3.

Profiling relied on immunoSEQ multiplex PCR, and the TCRdb table lists in-frame clones only, not all of them. Of 30,000 to 40,000 clones listed, over 95% were seen once; the top ten hold 0.15% to 0.2%. The chain joins TRBV7-9 to TRBJ1-1; 10 bases are shared with TRBD1. What was sequenced was CD4+ T cells from blood. The TCR originated in a human donor with juvenile idiopathic arthritis. CDR3 DNA: TGTGCCAGCAGCTCTGGACAGGGGGAAACTGAAGCTTTCTTT. It is translated as CASSSGQGETEAFF. Drawing the rest from reference TRBV7-9 and TRBJ1-1, the complete variable domain is DTGVSQNPRHKITKRGQNVTFRCDPISEHNRLYWYRQTLGQGPEFLTYFQNEAQLEKSRLLSDRFSAERPKGSFSTLEIQRTEQGDSAMYLCASSSGQGETEAFFGQGTRLTVV.